The 28 T cell receptor beta chains below were found in one sample sequenced in a study of T cell responses to AZD1222 COVID-19 vaccine. Only in-frame clones appear in the TCRdb table, and some are missing; sequencing was by immunoSEQ multiplex PCR. The sample gives 100,000 to 150,000 clones, 89% of which show up once; under 2% is in the top ten. The sample consisted of peripheral blood, taken on day 0 of AZD1222 vaccination. These TCRs come from an adult in good health.

The rearrangement joins TRBV9 to TRBJ2-2, with no clear D. The CDR3 runs to 13 residues. Trimming took off 1 base at V and 7 bases at J, with 8 bases between the two ends. From germline, CDR1 is SGDLS and CDR2 YYNGEE. CDR3 in amino acids: CASSVTSGGELFF. DNA of the CDR3: TGTGCCAGCAGCGTAACTTCAGGCGGGGAGCTGTTTTTT.

Regarding this clone: A read error may produce the germline difference seen at one junction end. This chain links TRBV12-5 with TRBJ2-7, with 10 bases fitting TRBD2. The germline V gene has CDR1 LGHNT and CDR2 FRNRAP. The CDR3 loop spans 14 amino acids. CDR3 nucleotides: TGTGCTAGTGGTACTAGCGGGAAGTGGAACGAGCAATACTTC. Amino acids: CASGTSGKWNEQYF.

The genes are TRBV27 and TRBJ2-2; 9 positions match TRBD1. The CDR3 totals 16 residues. CDR1 is MNHEY, CDR2 SMNVEV, per germline (reference sequence). The trim removed 2 bases at V and 8 bases at J, leaving 9 bases unmatched. The DNA of the CDR3 is TGTGCCAGCAGTTTAAACAGGGGGCCTTCTCCGGGGGAGCTGTTTTTT. Protein product: CASSLNRGPSPGELFF.

The rearrangement links TRBV3-1 (or the pseudogene TRBV3-2) to TRBJ1-2; D is undetermined. Between the trimmed V and J ends, which lost 4 bases and 4 bases, there was a span of 13 bases. The CDR3 totals 14 residues. Germline V gene lookup returns CDR1 LGHDT and CDR2 YNNKEL (reference sequence). DNA for the CDR3: TGTGCCAGCAGCCCAGGTTCGGCCTTCTATGGCTACACCTTC. Translating gives CASSPGSAFYGYTF.

The gene calls are TRBV20-1 and TRBJ1-2; D gene unclear. This CDR3 has 10 residues. Trimming left V 3 bases short and J 7 bases short, with 6 bases between. From germline, CDR1 is DFQATT and CDR2 SNEGSKA (reference sequence). In DNA, the CDR3 is TGCAGTGCTAGGATGGTTGGCTACACCTTC. This encodes CSARMVGYTF.

The V call is TRBV5-6, the J call TRBJ1-3; D is uncertain. The CDR3 totals 14 residues. Trimming took off 2 bases at V and 0 bases at J, with 6 bases between the two ends. Germline V gene lookup returns CDR1 SGHDT and CDR2 YYEEEE. The CDR3 spells CASSFIGSGNTIYF. The CDR3 DNA is TGTGCCAGCAGCTTCATCGGCTCTGGAAACACCATATATTTT.

The chain has TRBV9 and TRBJ1-1, with D possibly TRBD1 on 6 matching bases. The CDR3 length is 14 residues. Per germline, CDR1 SGDLS and CDR2 YYNGEE. V shed 5 bases and J shed 3 bases, with 14 bases lying between them. CDR3 loop: CASRAGGADTEAFF. Here the CDR3 DNA reads TGTGCCAGCAGGGCGGGGGGCGCCGACACTGAAGCTTTCTTT.

The rearrangement uses TRBV4-3 and TRBJ2-3; 9 bases agree with TRBD2. After removal of 0 bases from V and 1 base from J, the junction contained 5 bases not matched to a gene. Germline CDR1 reads LGHNA; CDR2 reads YSLEER. This CDR3 spans 17 amino acids. CDR3 residues: CASSQDIVAGGTDTQYF. Written as DNA, the CDR3 is TGCGCCAGCAGCCAAGATATCGTAGCGGGAGGCACAGATACGCAGTATTTT.

Written as DNA, the CDR3 is TGTGCCAGCAGCCCGGGATTCCTCACAGATACGCAGTATTTT. Encoded protein: CASSPGFLTDTQYF. This chain uses TRBV21-1 with TRBJ2-3; TRBD2, as called in the table, went unchecked against the DNA. TRBV21-1 is recorded as a pseudogene. The length of the CDR3 is 14 residues.

This chain joins TRBV12-3 or TRBV12-4 and TRBJ1-5; D gene unclear. Trimming shortened V by 1 base and J by 12 bases, and 7 bases separated the two germline ends. The CDR3 consists of 11 residues. This chain's CDR3 is CASSLGPGQHF. Written as DNA, the CDR3 is TGTGCCAGCAGTTTAGGGCCGGGCCAGCATTTT.

The chain uses TRBV7-2 and TRBJ2-7, with D possibly TRBD2 on 5 matching bases. The length of the CDR3 is 14 residues. Trimming pared 5 bases from V and 2 bases from J, leaving 13 bases between. From germline, CDR1 is SGHTA and CDR2 FQGNSA. The CDR3 region has the DNA TGTGCCAGCAGCCCAGGACTCCACCCCTACGAGCAGTACTTC. This codes for CASSPGLHPYEQYF.

The chain links TRBV7-9 to TRBJ1-4; TRBD1 is a possible D gene (5 bases). V lost 4 bases to trimming and J lost 3 bases, with 12 bases between them. The germline CDR1 and CDR2 sequences are SEHNR and FQNEAQ (reference sequence). This CDR3 has 15 amino acids. For the CDR3, the DNA is TGTGCCAGCAGCTATGACAGCGGGCCTAATGAAAAACTGTTTTTT. Translated, it gives CASSYDSGPNEKLFF.

The rearrangement uses TRBV27 and TRBJ2-3, with TRBD1 identical over 7 bases. The CDR3 is 15 residues long. CDR1 is MNHEY, CDR2 SMNVEV, per germline (reference sequence). Losses at the gene ends were 3 bases for V and 6 bases for J; bases not matched to a gene: 9. CDR3 DNA: TGTGCCAGCAGTTTTCAGGGGGTTGTTTTGGATACGCAGTATTTT. Translation gives CASSFQGVVLDTQYF.

V gene TRBV24-1 combines with J gene TRBJ1-5, with D unclear. This CDR3 has 13 amino acids. CDR1 KGHDR and CDR2 SFDVKD come from the germline V gene. V dropped 1 base and J dropped 6 bases, with 6 bases sitting between them. The CDR3, as DNA: TGTGCCACCAGTGATTTTGAAAGTCAGCCCCAGCATTTT. It translates to CATSDFESQPQHF.

This rearrangement joins TRBV11-2 to TRBJ1-1; D remains ambiguous. The CDR3 is made up of 14 amino acids. V gave up 5 bases and J gave up 1 base, with 11 bases separating them. CDR1 and CDR2 from the germline V gene are SGHAT and FQNNGV. The DNA for the CDR3 is TGTGCCAGCAGCCTAGGTTTTAGGAACACTGAAGCTTTCTTT. Encoded protein: CASSLGFRNTEAFF.

The rearrangement links TRBV30 to TRBJ1-2; no reliable D call. Germline loops: CDR1 GTSNPN, CDR2 SVGIG (reference sequence). This CDR3 spans 13 amino acids. Trimming left V 5 bases short and J 6 bases short, with 16 bases between. CDR3 coding DNA: TGTGCCTGGGCGGAGGGTTTATTGCATGGCTACACCTTC. Translating it yields CAWAEGLLHGYTF.

The chain couples TRBV11-3 to TRBJ2-2; a possible D gene is TRBD2 (5 bases). V was trimmed by 6 bases and J by 4 bases, leaving 15 bases between them. Germline V CDR1 and CDR2: SGHNT, YENEEA. CDR3 length: 15 residues. This CDR3 is CASSPSSPGTGELFF. CDR3 nucleotides: TGTGCCAGCAGTCCTAGCTCCCCGGGCACCGGGGAGCTGTTTTTT.

The chain couples TRBV24-1 to TRBJ2-1; D unresolved. The CDR3 is 14 amino acids. V was clipped by 3 bases and J by 1 base, with 6 bases between them. Germline CDR1 and CDR2: KGHDR and SFDVKD. The CDR3 here is CATSDVGSYNEQFF. CDR3 coding DNA: TGTGCCACCAGTGATGTGGGATCCTACAATGAGCAGTTCTTC.

V and J are TRBV6-5 and TRBJ2-7; D uncertain. Germline V gives CDR1 MNHEY, CDR2 SVGAGI. CDR3 length equals 11 residues. The germline V and J ends were trimmed by 6 bases and 1 base, with 4 bases remaining between them. The CDR3 DNA sequence: TGTGCCAGCAGGAAATCCTACGAGCAGTACTTC. This codes for CASRKSYEQYF.

The V and J genes are TRBV7-2 and TRBJ1-6; no clear D. Germline V lookup: CDR1 SGHTA, CDR2 FQGNSA. The V end was cut by 4 bases, the J end by 6 bases, with 16 bases between. This CDR3 is 16 amino acids long. CDR3: CASSSNGRATNSPLHF. The CDR3 region has the DNA TGTGCCAGCAGCTCGAACGGGAGAGCTACTAATTCACCCCTCCACTTT.

The CDR3 coding sequence is TGTGCCAGCAGCCAAGATCTGGACAGGGGGGTAGAGACCCAGTACTTC. Protein product: CASSQDLDRGVETQYF. The chain links TRBV3-1 (or the pseudogene TRBV3-2) to TRBJ2-5; 10 bases map to TRBD1. The germline gives CDR1 LGHDT, CDR2 YNNKEL (reference sequence). V lost 0 bases to trimming and J lost 4 bases; unmatched junction nucleotides: 5. The CDR3 has 16 amino acids.

The chain carries TRBV4-3 and TRBJ2-5, with D uncertain. Deletions cut 4 bases from V and 8 bases from J, with 2 bases between. The germline CDR1 and CDR2 sequences are LGHNA and YSLEER. There are 9 residues in the CDR3. DNA for the CDR3: TGCGCCAGCAGCCGCACCCAGTACTTC. Its translation: CASSRTQYF.

The gene calls are TRBV6-2 or TRBV6-3 and TRBJ1-5, with 11 bases matching TRBD1. Germline assignment: CDR1 MNHEY and CDR2 SVGEGT. V dropped 5 bases and J dropped 2; count of bases not matched to a gene: 2. CDR3 length equals 15 residues. The CDR3 protein is CASSGTGGRNQPQHF. In nucleotides, the CDR3 is TGTGCCAGCAGTGGGACAGGGGGACGCAATCAGCCCCAGCATTTT.

J is TRBJ2-7 and V is TRBV27; possibly TRBD2 for D (6 bases). V was clipped by 6 bases and J by 2 bases, with 17 bases between them. This CDR3 region has 15 residues. Germline CDR1 and CDR2: MNHEY and SMNVEV (reference sequence). The CDR3 loop reads CASSLDGGLTYEQYF. The CDR3 DNA sequence: TGTGCCAGCAGCCTCGACGGTGGACTAACCTACGAGCAGTACTTC.

This chain joins TRBV6-2 or TRBV6-3 and TRBJ1-1, with D perhaps matching TRBD1 (5 bases). The V end was cut by 6 bases, the J end by 1 base, with 9 bases between. The germline CDR1 and CDR2 sequences are MNHEY and SVGEGT. CDR3 size: 13 residues. The CDR3 sequence: CASSETENTEAFF. CDR3 bases: TGTGCCAGCAGCGAGACAGAGAACACTGAAGCTTTCTTT.

This clone was counted a single time. The chain links TRBV6-5 to TRBJ2-7; D perhaps matches TRBD2 (6 bases). This CDR3 region has 13 residues. Looked up from germline, CDR1 is MNHEY and CDR2 is SVGAGI. Trimming stripped 8 bases from V and 5 bases from J, with 16 bases between. CDR3 nucleotides: TGTGCCAGCCCGTCGGGAGATCGTCACGAGCAGTACTTC. It codes for CASPSGDRHEQYF.

Concerning this clone: Germline is not matched at one junction end, which may reflect a read error. This chain joins TRBV9 and TRBJ2-4, with TRBD2 as a possible D gene (5 bases). Germline CDR1 reads SGDLS; CDR2 reads YYNGEE. The CDR3 has 10 amino acids. CDR3 protein: CASSVAHPGF. CDR3 nucleotide sequence: TGTGCCAGCAGCGTAGCCCACCCGGGGTTC.

The chain is built from TRBV3-1 (or the pseudogene TRBV3-2) and TRBJ1-3; TRBD1 matches 7 bases. This CDR3 comprises 15 residues. CDR1 LGHDT and CDR2 YNNKEL come from the germline V gene (reference sequence). V shed 5 bases, J shed 0 bases, and the junction held 4 bases outside the gene matches. The CDR3 spells CASSNGQDSGNTIYF. Here the CDR3 DNA reads TGTGCCAGCAGCAACGGACAGGACTCTGGAAACACCATATATTTT.